These 10 T cell receptor beta chains were all obtained from the same sample, sequenced in a study of cytomegalovirus exposure and HLA in healthy donors. PCR amplification relied on 60 Vbeta primers (plus 13 Jbeta primers). Libraries were prepared by immunoSEQ multiplex PCR; TCRdb keeps only in-frame clonotypes and omits some of them. Here the sample spans 100,000 or so clones, approximately 73% being singletons. Sequences were obtained from PBMCs. Receptors were obtained from a woman aged 45-60 years in good health and CMV-seropositive.

The chain combines TRBV7-9 with TRBJ2-2; D may be TRBD2 (5 bases). This CDR3 has 18 residues. The germline V gene has CDR1 SEHNR and CDR2 FQNEAQ (reference sequence). V lost 5 bases and J 4 bases, leaving 23 bases between the germline ends. CDR3 amino acids: CASSPGVRGGGTTGELFF. The CDR3 coding sequence is TGTGCCAGCAGCCCTGGAGTAAGAGGAGGCGGAACCACCGGGGAGCTGTTTTTT. The whole variable domain, filled in from reference TRBV7-9 and TRBJ2-2, reads DTGVSQNPRHKITKRGQNVTFRCDPISEHNRLYWYRQTLGQGPEFLTYFQNEAQLEKSRLLSDRFSAERPKGSFSTLEIQRTEQGDSAMYLCASSPGVRGGGTTGELFFGEGSRLTVL.

In this sample, this clone turned up once. This chain joins TRBV7-9 and TRBJ1-1; D remains ambiguous. Trimming removed 1 base from V and 8 bases from J, with 8 bases in between. CDR1 is SEHNR and CDR2 is FQNEAQ in the germline V gene (reference sequence). The CDR3 length is 12 residues. CDR3 sequence (DNA): TGTGCCAGCAGCTTAGGTTTACGGGAAGCTTTCTTT. The encoded protein is CASSLGLREAFF.

V and J are TRBV30 and TRBJ1-6, with D unclear. CDR3 length: 13 residues. Trimming took off 2 bases at V and 1 base at J, with 3 bases between the two ends. The V gene's germline CDR1 is GTSNPN and CDR2 SVGIG (reference sequence). The CDR3 reads CAWSRSYNSPLHF. The CDR3 region has the DNA TGTGCCTGGAGTCGGTCCTATAATTCACCCCTCCACTTT.

This clone was counted a few times. The CDR3 spells CASSPGQGRSNTGELFF. CDR3 DNA sequence: TGTGCCAGCAGCCCAGGACAGGGGAGGTCGAACACCGGGGAGCTGTTTTTT. The chain is built from TRBV7-6 and TRBJ2-2; TRBD1 matches 9 bases. Germline V gene data show CDR1 as SGHVS and CDR2 as FNYEAQ. Germline trimming cut 5 bases from V and 0 bases from J; bases unmatched to any gene: 7. CDR3 length: 17 amino acids.

The DNA for the CDR3 is TGTGCCAGTAGTATGGGGGGAATCAAAAACATTCAGTACTTC. Protein sequence: CASSMGGIKNIQYF. The chain joins TRBV19 to TRBJ2-4; TRBD2 might be the D (6 bases). Germline V gives CDR1 LNHDA, CDR2 SQIVND (reference sequence). The V gene lost 3 bases and the J gene lost 3 bases, with 9 bases spanning the gap. This CDR3 contains 14 residues.

The chain uses TRBV9 and TRBJ2-1, with TRBD2 identical over 14 bases. The length of the CDR3 is 16 residues. Unmatched junction bases numbered 10, after V lost 5 bases and J lost 9 bases. The germline V gene has CDR1 SGDLS and CDR2 YYNGEE. As DNA, the CDR3 is TGTGCCAGCAGTGCCACTGGGACTAGCGGGAGTACTGAGCAGTTCTTC. This gives the protein CASSATGTSGSTEQFF.

This chain connects TRBV7-2 to TRBJ1-6, with no clear D. The CDR3 spans 15 residues. The V gene's germline CDR1 is SGHTA and CDR2 FQGNSA. Trimming shortened V by 1 base and J by 8 bases, and 12 bases separated the two germline ends. The CDR3: CASSLGFTGDSPLHF. CDR3 DNA sequence: TGTGCCAGCAGCTTAGGATTCACCGGGGATTCACCCCTCCACTTT.

This chain links TRBV2 with TRBJ2-2; 11 nucleotides align to TRBD2. The V and J ends lost 4 bases and 5 bases, in that order; junction bases with no gene match: 0. CDR1 SNHLY and CDR2 FYNNEI come from the germline V gene. This CDR3 region has 14 residues. The CDR3 bases are TGTGCCAGCAGTGTAGCGGGGGGGACCGGGGAGCTGTTTTTT. Its translation is CASSVAGGTGELFF. The full variable domain, its missing parts supplied by reference TRBV2 and TRBJ2-2, is EPEVTQTPSHQVTQMGQEVILRCVPISNHLYFYWYRQILGQKVEFLVSFYNNEISEKSEIFDDQFSVERPDGSNFTLKIRSTKLEDSAMYFCASSVAGGTGELFFGEGSRLTVL.

The genes are TRBV7-2 and TRBJ1-1; TRBD1 might be the D (6 bases). The CDR3 sequence is 14 residues long. Trimming pared 1 base from V and 1 base from J, leaving 7 bases between. CDR1 SGHTA and CDR2 FQGNSA come from the germline V gene. CDR3 loop: CASSLVRGNTEAFF. Written as DNA, the CDR3 is TGTGCCAGCAGCTTAGTCAGGGGGAACACTGAAGCTTTCTTT.

The chain uses TRBV6-5 and TRBJ2-1; a possible D gene is TRBD1 (5 bases). Trimming shortened V by 2 bases and J by 7 bases, and 12 bases separated the two germline ends. The CDR3 consists of 14 residues. Looked up from germline, CDR1 is MNHEY and CDR2 is SVGAGI. The CDR3 sequence is CASSYTVRVNEQFF. The CDR3 nucleotides read TGTGCCAGCAGTTACACGGTCAGGGTAAATGAGCAGTTCTTC.